The rows below give T cell receptor beta chains drawn from one sample of a study of blood T cell repertoires in COVID-19. Clones were read by immunoSEQ multiplex PCR, and TCRdb kept only the in-frame ones, dropping some. The top ten clones hold 15% to 20% of a sample with approximately 99,000 clones, 79% of them seen once. Sequencing input: peripheral blood. The receptors were gathered from a woman of 80 years or more with active or convalescent COVID-19. Both conserved end residues are part of each CDR3. D genes are given only for firm matches. Not all rows give a size; the values are once, few, many and, for expanded clones, a class.

D: TRBD1
size: .
J: TRBJ1-1
V: TRBV7-2
CDR3: CASRLQGKTEAFF
DNA: TGTGCCAGCAGACTACAGGGGAAAACTGAAGCTTTCTTT

D: TRBD1
size: .
J: TRBJ2-1
V: TRBV28
CDR3: CASSTSGTGGNEQFF
DNA: TGTGCCAGCAGTACTTCCGGGACAGGGGGGAATGAGCAGTTCTTC

D: TRBD1
size: .
J: TRBJ2-1
V: TRBV27
CDR3: CASSAWGGQGADNEQFF
DNA: TGTGCCAGCAGTGCCTGGGGGGGACAGGGGGCAGACAATGAGCAGTTCTTC

D: TRBD2
size: few
J: TRBJ2-7
V: TRBV4-1
CDR3: CASSELADYEQYF
DNA: TGCGCCAGCAGTGAACTAGCGGACTACGAGCAGTACTTC

D: TRBD1
size: .
J: TRBJ2-7
V: TRBV27
CDR3: CASSQTGTEPAQYF
DNA: TGTGCCAGCAGTCAAACCGGGACAGAACCGGCGCAGTACTTC

D: .
size: .
J: TRBJ2-6
V: TRBV6-5
CDR3: CASRPLASGANVLTF
DNA: TGTGCCAGCAGGCCCCTGGCCTCTGGGGCCAACGTCCTGACTTTC

D: .
size: .
J: TRBJ2-2
V: TRBV4-2
CDR3: CASSQDDGSTGELFF
DNA: TGTGCCAGCAGCCAAGACGACGGGAGCACCGGGGAGCTGTTTTTT

D: TRBD1
size: .
J: TRBJ2-3
V: TRBV18
CDR3: CASRDRGSTDTQYF
DNA: TGTGCCAGTCGGGACAGGGGTAGCACAGATACGCAGTATTTT

D: TRBD2
size: few
J: TRBJ2-1
V: TRBV5-1
CDR3: CASSLPLAGLNEQFF
DNA: TGCGCCAGCAGCTTGCCACTAGCGGGACTCAATGAGCAGTTCTTC

D: .
size: once
J: TRBJ2-1
V: TRBV6-1
CDR3: CASSERTSWANEQFF
DNA: TGTGCCAGCAGTGAAAGAACCTCTTGGGCGAATGAGCAGTTCTTC

D: .
size: .
J: TRBJ1-2
V: TRBV27
CDR3: CASSLIGTRGSYGYTF
DNA: TGTGCCAGCAGTTTAATTGGGACAAGGGGTTCCTATGGCTACACCTTC

D: .
size: .
J: TRBJ2-1
V: TRBV6-5
CDR3: CASSTGVRDEQFF
DNA: TGTGCCAGCAGTACGGGAGTCCGGGATGAGCAGTTCTTC

D: .
size: .
J: TRBJ1-5
V: TRBV15
CDR3: CATSSSGGLPRHF
DNA: TGTGCCACCAGCAGCTCGGGAGGGCTCCCCCGGCATTTT

D: .
size: .
J: TRBJ1-4
V: TRBV6-2/TRBV6-3
CDR3: CASSYGQGGIEKLFF
DNA: TGTGCCAGCAGTTACGGGCAGGGAGGGATTGAAAAACTGTTTTTT

D: .
size: .
J: TRBJ2-3
V: TRBV20-1
CDR3: CSASWTQGTDTQYF
DNA: TGCAGTGCTAGTTGGACTCAGGGCACAGATACGCAGTATTTT

D: .
size: few
J: TRBJ1-2
V: TRBV18
CDR3: CASSPNQAGNYGYTF
DNA: TGTGCCAGCTCACCTAATCAGGCAGGAAACTATGGCTACACCTTC

D: .
size: .
J: TRBJ1-3
V: TRBV19
CDR3: CATESRRGGSSGNTIYF
DNA: TGTGCCACCGAATCCCGGCGGGGGGGAAGCTCTGGAAACACCATATATTTT

D: TRBD1
size: .
J: TRBJ1-2
V: TRBV11-2
CDR3: CASSLAGDRGYGYTF
DNA: TGTGCCAGCAGCTTAGCTGGGGACAGGGGCTACGGCTACACCTTC

D: TRBD1
size: few
J: TRBJ1-2
V: TRBV7-9
CDR3: CASSLEASGGYGYTF
DNA: TGTGCCAGCAGCTTAGAGGCCTCAGGGGGCTATGGCTACACCTTC

D: TRBD2
size: .
J: TRBJ2-5
V: TRBV6-4
CDR3: CASSDSGTSGSQQETQYF
DNA: TGTGCCAGCAGTGACTCGGGGACTAGCGGGAGTCAGCAAGAGACCCAGTACTTC

D: TRBD2
size: .
J: TRBJ2-7
V: TRBV5-1
CDR3: CASSSGITSGSFRYEQYF
DNA: TGTGCCAGCAGCTCGGGGATTACTAGCGGGAGTTTTCGGTACGAGCAGTACTTC

D: TRBD2
size: .
J: TRBJ2-3
V: TRBV5-4
CDR3: CASSLGLAGGMNTQYF
DNA: TGTGCCAGCAGCTTGGGGCTAGCGGGAGGGATGAATACGCAGTATTTT

D: TRBD2
size: .
J: TRBJ2-1
V: TRBV27
CDR3: CASSLRRTSGSWNEQFF
DNA: TGTGCCAGCAGTTTAAGGCGGACTAGCGGGAGCTGGAATGAGCAGTTCTTC

D: .
size: .
J: TRBJ1-1
V: TRBV5-1
CDR3: CASSLQGGENTEAFF
DNA: TGCGCCAGCAGCCTCCAAGGGGGGGAGAACACTGAAGCTTTCTTT

D: TRBD2
size: .
J: TRBJ2-1
V: TRBV19
CDR3: CASMGLAGVGEQFF
DNA: TGTGCCAGTATGGGACTAGCGGGAGTAGGGGAGCAGTTCTTC

D: TRBD1
size: once
J: TRBJ1-1
V: TRBV5-1
CDR3: CASSPGTVNTEAFF
DNA: TGCGCCAGCAGCCCAGGGACAGTGAACACTGAAGCTTTCTTT

D: TRBD1
size: few
J: TRBJ2-5
V: TRBV4-2
CDR3: CASSPIRGTGESETQYF
DNA: TGTGCCAGCAGCCCGATACGCGGGACAGGGGAATCGGAGACCCAGTACTTC

D: .
size: .
J: TRBJ2-1
V: TRBV7-2
CDR3: CAGAAYNEQFF
DNA: TGTGCCGGTGCGGCTTACAATGAGCAGTTCTTC

D: TRBD2
size: .
J: TRBJ2-3
V: TRBV6-5
CDR3: CASRLAGGSDTQYF
DNA: TGTGCCAGCAGGCTAGCGGGAGGCTCAGATACGCAGTATTTT

D: TRBD1
size: few
J: TRBJ2-7
V: TRBV27
CDR3: CASSLSTGIHEQYF
DNA: TGTGCCAGCAGTTTATCGACAGGGATACACGAGCAGTACTTC

D: .
size: few
J: TRBJ2-2
V: TRBV4-1
CDR3: CASSQDPGRLFF
DNA: TGCGCCAGCAGCCAAGATCCGGGTCGGCTGTTTTTT

D: .
size: .
J: TRBJ2-7
V: TRBV11-2
CDR3: CASSPTLATYEQYF
DNA: TGTGCCAGCAGCCCGACACTAGCCACCTACGAGCAGTACTTC

D: TRBD1
size: once
J: TRBJ2-3
V: TRBV2
CDR3: CASIRTPGTGGTDTQYF
DNA: TGTGCCAGCATTCGAACCCCCGGGACAGGGGGCACAGATACGCAGTATTTT

D: .
size: few
J: TRBJ2-7
V: TRBV24-1
CDR3: CATSKTGGNYEQYF
DNA: TGTGCCACCAGTAAAACCGGCGGTAACTACGAGCAGTACTTC

D: TRBD2
size: .
J: TRBJ2-5
V: TRBV7-9
CDR3: CASSITSGVQETQYF
DNA: TGTGCCAGCAGCATCACTAGCGGGGTACAAGAGACCCAGTACTTC

D: TRBD2
size: .
J: TRBJ2-7
V: TRBV20-1
CDR3: CSASVPGLAYEQYF
DNA: TGCAGTGCTAGTGTGCCGGGACTAGCCTACGAGCAGTACTTC

D: .
size: .
J: TRBJ2-7
V: TRBV18
CDR3: CASSPPGTPKQYF
DNA: TGTGCCAGCTCACCTCCCGGGACACCTAAGCAGTACTTC